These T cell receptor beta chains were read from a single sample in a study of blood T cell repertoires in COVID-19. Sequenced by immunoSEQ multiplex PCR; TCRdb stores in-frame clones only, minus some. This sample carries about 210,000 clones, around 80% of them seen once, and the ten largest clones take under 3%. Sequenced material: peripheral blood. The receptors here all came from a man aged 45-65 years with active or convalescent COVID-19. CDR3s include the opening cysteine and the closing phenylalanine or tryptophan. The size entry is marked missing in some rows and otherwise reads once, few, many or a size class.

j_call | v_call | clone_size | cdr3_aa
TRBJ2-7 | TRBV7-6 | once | CASSLTGTGEPEQYF
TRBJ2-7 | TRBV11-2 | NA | CASSRYGTSGVPYEQYF
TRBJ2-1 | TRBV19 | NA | CASSIRGGYNEQFF
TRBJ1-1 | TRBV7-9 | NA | CASSLIEVNTEAFF
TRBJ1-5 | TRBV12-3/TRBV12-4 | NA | CASRIGGGQPQHF
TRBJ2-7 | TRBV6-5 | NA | CASSYRDTKIYEQYF
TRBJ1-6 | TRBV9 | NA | CASSARGGDGSPLHF
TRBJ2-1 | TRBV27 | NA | CASSFGGLFEQFF
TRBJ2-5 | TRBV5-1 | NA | CASSLAGNQETQYF
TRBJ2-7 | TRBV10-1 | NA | CASSDGGSSYEQYF
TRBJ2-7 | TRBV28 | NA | CASSSPQGRGLREQYF
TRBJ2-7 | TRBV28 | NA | CASTLGTGYDEQYF
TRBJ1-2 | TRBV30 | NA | CAWSVGGAAYGYTF
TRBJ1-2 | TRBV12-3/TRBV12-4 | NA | CASSRGEHGYTF
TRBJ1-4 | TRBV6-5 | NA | CASYPGRTNNEKLFF
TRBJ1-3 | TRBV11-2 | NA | CASSTGDREDNTIYF
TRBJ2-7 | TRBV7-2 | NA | CASSLPASSYEQYF
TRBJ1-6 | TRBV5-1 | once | CASSSPPRPKSPLHF
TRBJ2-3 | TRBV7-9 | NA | CASSFTGTGLADTQYF
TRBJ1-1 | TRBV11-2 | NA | CASSQGQGAQAFF
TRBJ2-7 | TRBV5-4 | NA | CASSWTSGSYEQYF
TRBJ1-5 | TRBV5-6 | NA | CASSLTGSNQPQHF
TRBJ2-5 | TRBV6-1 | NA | CASSERQGAWKEETQYF
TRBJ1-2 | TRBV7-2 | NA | CASSPVGGANYGYTF
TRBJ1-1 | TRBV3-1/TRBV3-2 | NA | CASSLTRNTEAFF
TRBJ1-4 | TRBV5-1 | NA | CASRAGANSGEKLFF
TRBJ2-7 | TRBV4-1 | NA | CASSHQLTGTGFNEQYF
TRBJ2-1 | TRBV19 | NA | CASRPGTTGNEQFF
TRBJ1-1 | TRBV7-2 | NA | CASTRTGVPNTEAFF
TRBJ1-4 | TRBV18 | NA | CASSPIRQGESNEKLFF
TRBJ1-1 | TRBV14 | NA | CASSQRETGWTEAFF
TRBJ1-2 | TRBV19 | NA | CASSRGHRSNYGYTF
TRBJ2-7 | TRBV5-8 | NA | CASSSTGTDPGQYF